The rows below give T cell receptor beta chains drawn from one sample of a study of cytomegalovirus exposure and HLA in healthy donors. Clones were read by immunoSEQ multiplex PCR, and TCRdb kept only the in-frame ones, dropping some. The sample lists about 160,000 clones, 82% occurring once. What was sequenced was PBMCs. These TCRs come from a girl under 18 in good health and CMV-seropositive. Both conserved end residues are part of each CDR3. D genes are given only for firm matches. Clone size, where shown, is once, few, many, or a class for clones that have expanded.

CASRVQTGNNQPQHF | TGTGCCAGTAGGGTACAGACAGGCAATAATCAGCCCCAGCATTTT | TRBV19 | once | TRBJ1-5 | -
CASSRWTSGTDTQYF | TGCGCCAGCAGCCGCTGGACTAGCGGCACAGATACGCAGTATTTT | TRBV5-1 | once | TRBJ2-3 | TRBD2
CASSLATGVFTPQHF | TGTGCCAGCAGCTTAGCAACAGGCGTTTTTACGCCCCAGCATTTT | TRBV7-8 | - | TRBJ1-5 | -
CASQGGRGGYTF | TGTGCCAGCCAAGGCGGCAGGGGCGGCTACACCTTC | TRBV19 | - | TRBJ1-2 | -
CASSLVGAATEAFF | TGCGCCAGCAGCTTGGTAGGGGCCGCCACTGAAGCTTTCTTT | TRBV5-1 | - | TRBJ1-1 | -
CASSLLSGRSYNEQFF | TGTGCCAGCAGCTTACTTTCGGGGAGATCGTACAATGAGCAGTTCTTC | TRBV7-9 | - | TRBJ2-1 | -
CASSINLFGNGEAFF | TGTGCCAGTAGTATAAATCTTTTCGGGAATGGAGAAGCTTTCTTT | TRBV19 | - | TRBJ1-1 | -
CASSQGPGQGAAGNTIYF | TGCGCCAGCAGCCAAGGGCCGGGACAGGGGGCGGCTGGAAACACCATATATTTT | TRBV4-1 | - | TRBJ1-3 | TRBD1
CASSRDKDIFYGYTF | TGTGCCAGCAGCAGGGATAAGGACATCTTCTATGGCTACACCTTC | TRBV9 | few | TRBJ1-2 | -
CASSIGGGAWEQYF | TGTGCCAGTAGTATTGGCGGGGGGGCCTGGGAGCAGTACTTC | TRBV19 | - | TRBJ2-7 | TRBD2
CASSPHPGNTEAFF | TGTGCCAGCAGTCCCCATCCGGGGAACACTGAAGCTTTCTTT | TRBV11-1 | - | TRBJ1-1 | -
CASSLVRGAASTDTQYF | TGTGCCAGTAGTCTCGTTCGGGGAGCAGCGAGCACAGATACGCAGTATTTT | TRBV19 | - | TRBJ2-3 | -
CAWDRGGEETQYF | TGTGCCTGGGACCGAGGGGGCGAGGAGACCCAGTACTTC | TRBV30 | few | TRBJ2-5 | TRBD1
CASSLVTERRYF | TGTGCCAGCAGCTTAGTAACAGAAAGGCGGTACTTC | TRBV7-9 | - | TRBJ2-7 | -
CASISTSGGNTGELFF | TGCGCCAGCATCTCTACCTCCGGGGGGAACACCGGGGAGCTGTTTTTT | TRBV5-1 | - | TRBJ2-2 | -
CASFDRAVGTEAFF | TGCGCCAGCTTTGACAGGGCGGTGGGCACTGAAGCTTTCTTT | TRBV5-1 | - | TRBJ1-1 | TRBD1
CATSRTPGLPNYGYTF | TGTGCCACCAGCAGGACACCGGGACTTCCTAACTATGGCTACACCTTC | TRBV15 | - | TRBJ1-2 | -